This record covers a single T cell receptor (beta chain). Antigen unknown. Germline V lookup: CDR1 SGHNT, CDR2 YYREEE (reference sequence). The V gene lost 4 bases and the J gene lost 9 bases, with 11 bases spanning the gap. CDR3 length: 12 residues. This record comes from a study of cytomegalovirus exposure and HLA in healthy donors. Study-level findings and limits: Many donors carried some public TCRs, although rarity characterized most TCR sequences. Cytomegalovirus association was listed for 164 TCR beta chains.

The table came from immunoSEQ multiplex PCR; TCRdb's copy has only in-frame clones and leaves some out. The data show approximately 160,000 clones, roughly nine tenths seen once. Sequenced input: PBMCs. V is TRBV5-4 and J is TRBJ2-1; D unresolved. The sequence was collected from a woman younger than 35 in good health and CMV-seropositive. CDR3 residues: CASSTEEVEQFF. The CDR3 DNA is TGTGCCAGCAGCACCGAAGAGGTTGAGCAGTTCTTC.